This T cell receptor (beta chain) was sequenced in a study of blood T cell repertoires in COVID-19. Looking at the study overall: Both acute and convalescent COVID-19 samples were obtained from the United States, Italy and Spain. T cells, B-cell-depleted T cells, or PBMCs provided the cDNA or gDNA that served as material.

Per the study methods: Quantification of nucleated cells was approximated via reference gene primer amplification. Repertoires were generated with immunoSEQ multiplex PCR, while TCRdb's copy carries only in-frame clones and drops some. The V and J calls and clone size come from that table; D and trimming were worked out from the DNA. Found here are 260,000 or so clones, nearly 85% of them singletons; the top ten hold approximately 9%. Trimming took off 7 bases at V and 0 bases at J, with 10 bases between the two ends. This CDR3 comprises 15 residues. Germline values: CDR1 LNHDA, CDR2 SQIVND (reference sequence).

This sequence originates from a human donor in a cohort sampled during active COVID-19. What was sequenced was peripheral blood. V and J are TRBV19 and TRBJ2-6; the D is unclear. The CDR3: CASTRRSSGANVLTF. CDR3 nucleotides: TGTGCCAGTACCCGGCGGAGCTCTGGGGCCAACGTCCTGACTTTC.